The 30 T cell receptor beta chains below all came from one sample that was sequenced in a study of early T cells in non-severe SARS-CoV-2 infection. Each CDR3 protein is one row after TCRdb ran MiXCR on the 5' RACE reads. Of around 30,000 distinct CDR3 sequences in the sample, 5.5% to 7.5% were seen once. Material for sequencing was whole blood. Receptor source: an adult who was a healthcare worker with PCR-confirmed SARS-CoV-2 infection or an uninfected control (not recorded which).

This chain uses TRBV12-3 or TRBV12-4 with TRBJ2-2; TRBD1 matches at 7 bases. The CDR3 loop spans 17 amino acids. Trimming at V came to 7 bases and at J to 3 bases, leaving 14 bases not matched to a gene. The CDR3 is CASTLVRQGGDTGELFF. For the CDR3, the DNA is TGTGCCAGCACCTTGGTCCGACAGGGTGGGGACACCGGGGAGCTGTTTTTT.

This clonotype has ten or more counts. The chain carries TRBV7-9 and TRBJ2-1, with 10 bases aligning to TRBD2. The CDR3 has 15 amino acids. V shed 6 bases and J 5 bases; nucleotides not matched to a gene: 7. CDR1 and CDR2 (germline): SEHNR, FQNEAQ (reference sequence). This CDR3 is CASSERGGSHNEQFF. The CDR3, as DNA: TGTGCCAGCAGTGAGCGGGGGGGATCCCACAATGAGCAGTTCTTC.

This clonotype has a count of ten or more. V and J are TRBV5-5 and TRBJ1-3; D remains ambiguous. The CDR3 runs to 17 residues. The germline V gene encodes CDR1 SGHKS and CDR2 YYEKEE (reference sequence). V was clipped by 4 bases and J by 0 bases, with 17 bases between them. CDR3 region: CASSHDSTFGSGNTIYF. CDR3 sequence (DNA): TGTGCCAGCAGCCACGACTCAACATTTGGCTCTGGAAACACCATATATTTT.

This clonotype showed up many times. The chain joins TRBV10-3 to TRBJ1-1, with a weak D call TRBD1 (6 bases). CDR3 length: 14 residues. From germline, CDR1 is ENHRY and CDR2 SYGVKD. Trimming pared 0 bases from V and 8 bases from J, leaving 13 bases between. As DNA, the CDR3 is TGTGCCATCAGTGAGTCGGAGGGGGGCCCCGAAGCTTTCTTT. Translating gives CAISESEGGPEAFF.

This clonotype came up many times. The V call is TRBV27, the J call TRBJ1-1; no firm D call. The V gene lost 6 bases and the J gene lost 1 base, with 9 bases spanning the gap. The CDR3 totals 13 residues. Germline V gene data show CDR1 as MNHEY and CDR2 as SMNVEV (reference sequence). The CDR3 nucleotides read TGTGCCAGCAGGCCGCTCGGGAACACTGAAGCTTTCTTT. It yields the protein CASRPLGNTEAFF.

This clonotype was seen many times. The J gene is TRBJ1-1, the V gene TRBV10-1, with D tentatively TRBD1 (6 bases). Trimming took 5 bases from V and 7 from J, leaving 17 bases between them. The CDR3 is 14 amino acids. Germline V gene data show CDR1 as WNHNN and CDR2 as SYGVQD (reference sequence). The CDR3 nucleotides read TGCGCCAGCAGTTCGGGGGCGCGAGGGCTTGAAGCTTTCTTT. Protein: CASSSGARGLEAFF.

Relative to its sample, this clonotype is medium-sized. The rearrangement uses TRBV20-1 and TRBJ2-5; 8 bases are shared with TRBD2. The J segment lost 9 bases and the V segment lost 1 base, leaving 13 bases of the junction unmatched. Germline V lookup: CDR1 DFQATT, CDR2 SNEGSKA (reference sequence). The CDR3 runs to 15 residues. The CDR3 DNA reads as TGCAGTGCTAGAGTATCAGCGGGGGCCCGGTGGGCCCAGTACTTC. It encodes CSARVSAGARWAQYF.

The genes are TRBV28 and TRBJ1-3, with TRBD1 as a possible D gene (6 bases). The germline V and J ends were trimmed by 6 bases and 0 bases, with 12 bases remaining between them. Germline V gene lookup returns CDR1 MDHEN and CDR2 SYDVKM. The CDR3 spans 15 residues. The CDR3 region has the DNA TGTGCCAGCAGCCCTGACAGGATCTCTGGAAACACCATATATTTT. Translation: CASSPDRISGNTIYF.

With regard to this clonotype: Just one base apart from a much larger clone, this may be a read error. The chain links TRBV20-1 to TRBJ2-5; TRBD1 or TRBD2 may be the D gene (5 bases each). CDR1 DFQATT and CDR2 SNEGSKA come from the germline V gene (reference sequence). The CDR3 totals 12 residues. CDR3 region: CGASPGSETQYF. Here the CDR3 DNA reads TGCGGTGCTAGCCCAGGGAGCGAGACCCAGTACTTC.

At least ten counts were recorded for this clonotype. No DNA is shown, since the ends of the CDR3 on it are uncertain; the CDR3 is the one TCRdb lists. The chain carries TRBV7-3 and TRBJ2-1; TRBD1 reflects the table's D call only, with no check against the DNA. The CDR3 is 16 amino acids long, termini counted. Germline loops: CDR1 SGHTA, CDR2 FQGTGA. CDR3 loop: CASSFGSGQGYNEQFF.

Concerning this clonotype: Given a much more abundant clone one base away, this may be a read error. The chain has TRBV30 and TRBJ2-3; 7 positions match TRBD1. Germline V lookup: CDR1 GTSNPN, CDR2 SVGIG (reference sequence). This CDR3 has 15 residues. DNA of the CDR3: TGTGTCTGGAGAGGCAGGGGGACCGGCACAGATACGCAGTATTTT. Residues: CVWRGRGTGTDTQYF. The full variable domain, in which reference TRBV30 and TRBJ2-3 provide the parts outside the CDR3, is SQTIHQWPATLVQPVGSPLSLECTVEGTSNPNLYWYRQAAGRGLQLLFYSVGIGQISSEVPQNLSASRPQDRQFILSSKKLLLSDSGFYLCVWRGRGTGTDTQYFGPGTRLTVL.

This clonotype came up many times. This chain connects TRBV7-3 to TRBJ1-2, with D possibly being TRBD1 (5 bases). Germline V gene data show CDR1 as SGHTA and CDR2 as FQGTGA. V gave up 0 bases and J gave up 6 bases, with 17 bases separating them. This CDR3 region has 16 residues. CDR3 nucleotides: TGTGCCAGCAGCTTAACCCCGACGGCAGGGCGCCATGGCTACACCTTC. This encodes CASSLTPTAGRHGYTF.

This clonotype has ten or more counts. The V gene is TRBV18, the J gene TRBJ1-1, with D possibly being TRBD1 (5 bases). V lost 1 base and J 4 bases, leaving 13 bases between the germline ends. The CDR3 is 15 residues long. Germline V gives CDR1 KGHSH, CDR2 LQKENI. The CDR3 region has the DNA TGTGCCAGCTCACCACAGGGAGGGGAGAGCACTGAAGCTTTCTTT. As protein: CASSPQGGESTEAFF. Full variable domain (rest looked up from reference TRBV18 and TRBJ1-1): NAGVMQNPRHLVRRRGQEARLRCSPMKGHSHVYWYRQLPEEGLKFMVYLQKENIIDESGMPKERFSAEFPKEGPSILRIQQVVRGDSAAYFCASSPQGGESTEAFFGQGTRLTVV.

This clonotype occurred a few times. Lacking the conserved final phenylalanine or tryptophan, this CDR3 likely reflects a read error. The chain combines TRBV12-3 or TRBV12-4 with TRBJ2-7; D gene unclear. The germline V and J ends were trimmed by 6 bases and 3 bases, with 9 bases remaining between them. The CDR3 runs to 12 residues. The CDR3 sequence is CASSPSVYEQYS. Written as DNA, the CDR3 is TGTGCCAGCAGCCCCAGTGTCTACGAGCAGTACTCC.

This clonotype was seen ten or more times. The rearrangement links TRBV29-1 to TRBJ2-3; either TRBD1 or TRBD2 may supply D (6 bases each). CDR1 and CDR2 from the germline V gene are SQVTM and ANQGSEA. The CDR3 has 14 residues. The V and J ends lost 7 bases and 1 base respectively, with 15 bases between them. The CDR3 sequence: CSARRGSGTDTQYF. The CDR3 nucleotides read TGCAGCGCCCGGAGGGGGTCGGGCACAGATACGCAGTATTTT.

This clonotype qualifies as medium-sized. The rearrangement links TRBV7-6 to TRBJ2-7, with D tentatively TRBD1 (6 bases). The CDR3 is made up of 13 amino acids. The germline V gene has CDR1 SGHVS and CDR2 FNYEAQ. Trimming left V 1 base short and J 7 bases short, with 11 bases between. As DNA, the CDR3 is TGTGCCAGCAGCTTAGGGGACATGGGGGAGCAGTACTTC. Amino acids: CASSLGDMGEQYF.

This clonotype was picked up many times. CDR3 protein: CASSPGQAGETQYF. The CDR3 DNA follows: TGTGCCAGCTCACCGGGGCAGGCCGGAGAGACCCAGTACTTC. The chain is built from TRBV18 and TRBJ2-5; a weak D match, TRBD1 (5 bases). V was cut by 3 bases and J by 4 bases, with 12 bases left in between. The germline gives CDR1 KGHSH, CDR2 LQKENI. The CDR3 consists of 14 residues.

The sample holds a few counts of this clonotype. The chain recombines TRBV7-2 with TRBJ1-5; TRBD1 agrees at 7 bases. Germline loops: CDR1 SGHTA, CDR2 FQGNSA. This CDR3 region has 15 residues. Trimming removed 7 bases from V and 4 bases from J; junction bases left unmatched: 10. The CDR3 reads CASTTRTGPNQPQHF. The CDR3 bases are TGTGCCAGCACCACACGGACAGGACCTAATCAGCCCCAGCATTTT. Combining the CDR3 with reference TRBV7-2 and TRBJ1-5 gives the whole variable domain GAGVSQSPSNKVTEKGKDVELRCDPISGHTALYWYRQSLGQGLEFLIYFQGNSAPDKSGLPSDRFSAERTGGSVSTLTIQRTQQEDSAVYLCASTTRTGPNQPQHFGDGTRLSIL.

This clonotype was counted between two and nine times. This chain links TRBV4-3 with TRBJ1-6, with D perhaps TRBD1 (5 bases). The CDR3 loop spans 16 amino acids. V dropped 1 base and J dropped 7 bases, with 14 bases sitting between them. In germline, CDR1 is LGHNA, CDR2 YSLEER. CDR3 region: CASSQVSQGRNSPLHF. The DNA for the CDR3 is TGCGCCAGCAGCCAAGTCTCTCAGGGTCGGAATTCACCCCTCCACTTT.

This clonotype appeared many times. This chain links TRBV7-2 with TRBJ2-1; 8 bases line up with TRBD1. This CDR3 is 16 amino acids long. V dropped 3 bases and J dropped 3; count of bases not matched to a gene: 7. Germline V gives CDR1 SGHTA, CDR2 FQGNSA. This CDR3 reads CASSFALGTGYNEQFF. The CDR3 DNA is TGTGCCAGCAGCTTTGCCCTTGGGACAGGCTACAATGAGCAGTTCTTC.

This clonotype has only a few counts. The rearrangement links TRBV29-1 to TRBJ2-7; 8 bases are shared with TRBD1. Germline V gene lookup returns CDR1 SQVTM and CDR2 ANQGSEA. V shed 1 base and J 1 base; nucleotides not matched to a gene: 3. This CDR3 comprises 14 residues. The CDR3 loop reads CSVEVWTGSYEQYF. In DNA form, the CDR3 reads TGCAGCGTTGAAGTCTGGACAGGGTCCTACGAGCAGTACTTC.

This clonotype has just a few counts. The V and J genes are TRBV6-4 and TRBJ2-1; TRBD2 agrees at 8 bases. Germline CDR1 and CDR2: MRHNA and SNTAGT. With V trimmed by 0 bases and J by 7 bases, 8 bases remained unmatched. The CDR3 sequence is 16 residues long. The CDR3 region is CASSDSGLVDVNEQFF. Written as DNA, the CDR3 is TGTGCCAGCAGTGACTCGGGACTAGTAGATGTGAATGAGCAGTTCTTC.

V and J are TRBV12-3 or TRBV12-4 and TRBJ2-3; 8 bases map to TRBD2. With V trimmed by 3 bases and J by 2 bases, 4 bases remained unmatched. The CDR3 loop spans 15 amino acids. The CDR3 region is CASSFSGGFTDTQYF. The CDR3 DNA is TGTGCCAGCAGTTTCTCGGGGGGGTTCACAGATACGCAGTATTTT.

This clonotype was detected ten times or more. The genes are TRBV3-1 and TRBJ2-3; TRBD1 matches 9 bases. Germline CDR1 is LGHDT and CDR2 is YNNKEL (reference sequence). CDR3 length: 16 amino acids. J was trimmed by 6 bases and V by 6 bases; bases with no gene match: 13. Here the CDR3 DNA reads TGTGCCAGCAGTCCCTGGACAGGGGTCTTGGGGGATACGCAGTATTTT. The encoded protein is CASSPWTGVLGDTQYF.

This clonotype was picked up a small number of times. V usage is TRBV6-6 and J usage is TRBJ2-1; D might be TRBD1 (6 bases). The CDR3 contains 13 residues. V lost 10 bases and J 7 bases, leaving 17 bases between the germline ends. CDR1 is MNHNY and CDR2 is SVGAGI in the germline V gene (reference sequence). CDR3 sequence reads: CATGTPRGNEQFF. The CDR3 DNA reads TGTGCCACCGGGACACCACGCGGGAATGAGCAGTTCTTC.

In its sample, this clonotype was seen a few times. The chain uses TRBV10-1 and TRBJ2-5; TRBD1 matches 7 bases. This CDR3 contains 17 residues. Germline-derived CDR1 and CDR2 are WNHNN and SYGVQD (reference sequence). V lost 0 bases, J lost 3 bases, and 10 bases stayed unmatched. DNA of the CDR3: TGCGCCAGCAGTGAGTCACAGGGGATGTATGGAAAAGAGACCCAGTACTTC. It codes for CASSESQGMYGKETQYF.

Many counts were recorded for this clonotype. J is TRBJ2-1 and V is TRBV20-1, with D unresolved. CDR1 is DFQATT and CDR2 is SNEGSKA in the germline V gene (reference sequence). The CDR3 has 10 residues. Trimming removed 6 bases at V and 4 bases at J, with 4 bases between. This chain's CDR3 is CSALYNEQFF. The CDR3 DNA follows: TGCAGTGCGCTTTACAATGAGCAGTTCTTC.

Details on this clonotype: A clone one base away is much larger, so this may be a read error. The genes are TRBV2 and TRBJ1-1; tentatively, D is TRBD1 (5 bases). Germline V gene lookup returns CDR1 SNHLY and CDR2 FYNNEI. This CDR3 contains 13 residues. CDR3 DNA sequence: TGTTCCACAGCAGGGCAAACGAACACTGAAGCTTTCTTT. Protein product: CSTAGQTNTEAFF.

V is TRBV5-1 and J is TRBJ2-1, with 11 bases fitting TRBD2. The CDR3 is 14 residues long. The trim removed 4 bases at V and 7 bases at J, leaving 4 bases unmatched. The V gene's germline CDR1 is SGHRS and CDR2 YFSETQ. The CDR3 sequence: CASSTTSGVNEQFF. The CDR3 DNA is TGCGCCAGCAGCACGACTAGCGGGGTTAATGAGCAGTTCTTC. Drawing the rest from reference TRBV5-1 and TRBJ2-1, the complete variable domain is KAGVTQTPRYLIKTRGQQVTLSCSPISGHRSVSWYQQTPGQGLQFLFEYFSETQRNKGNFPGRFSGRQFSNSRSEMNVSTLELGDSALYLCASSTTSGVNEQFFGPGTRLTVL.

This sequence joins TRBV27 and TRBJ1-5; the D gene is possibly TRBD1 (6 bases). V dropped 0 bases and J dropped 3 bases, with 12 bases sitting between them. Germline CDR1 is MNHEY and CDR2 is SMNVEV (reference sequence). This CDR3 has 16 residues. The CDR3 spells CASSLSGRGFNQPQHF. The CDR3 DNA is TGTGCCAGCAGTTTATCGGGTAGGGGGTTCAATCAGCCCCAGCATTTT.